This T cell receptor beta chain was sequenced for a study of early T cells in non-severe SARS-CoV-2 infection. Study context: Chains stayed unpaired after sequencing of bulk RNA from unsorted whole blood.

This CDR3 has 15 residues. The V gene end was trimmed by 6 bases and the J gene end by 4 bases; junction bases not matched to a gene: 8. The TCR library protocol was used to attach unique molecular identifiers. These identifiers were attached to individual cDNA molecules. From the 5' RACE reads, TCRdb called clonotypes with MiXCR, one entry per CDR3 protein. Of about 75,000 distinct CDR3 sequences listed, about 10% are singletons. On this clonotype itself: What it binds is not known.

General study findings and limits: VDJdb matching favored anti-spike CD8 responses, missing private and CD4 specificities.

This chain connects TRBV12-3 or TRBV12-4 to TRBJ1-2; TRBD1 matches at 10 bases. The specimen comprised whole blood, sampled at baseline. The sequence was obtained from an adult who was a healthcare worker with PCR-confirmed SARS-CoV-2 infection or an uninfected control (not recorded which). The DNA for the CDR3 is TGTGCCAGCAGCCTGGGACAGGGGCGAGGCTATGGCTACACCTTC. It is translated as CASSLGQGRGYGYTF.